This T cell receptor beta chain was identified in a study of cytomegalovirus exposure and HLA in healthy donors. Germline assignment: CDR1 SNHLY and CDR2 FYNNEI. The junction had 6 bases not matched to a gene; V was cut back by 5 bases and J by 1 base. The CDR3 totals 15 residues. Note on this clone: Its antigen is not identified.

Study findings and constraints: Sequencing probably produced one cluster of sequence variants that were highly shared. Within an earlier analysis, most TCR beta V segments proved productive either about 87% or about 30% of the time. As was reported, the classifier diagnosed cytomegalovirus status with high specificity and sensitivity. Presence/absence analyses took donor sequencing depth as roughly uniform.

60 Vbeta and 13 Jbeta primers were used in PCR. Assay used: immunoSEQ multiplex PCR; TCRdb lists only in-frame clones, some missing. The sample carries 150,000 to 200,000 clones, around four fifths recorded once. The TCR originated in a woman aged 45-65 years in good health and CMV-seronegative. The sequencing sample was made of PBMCs. The J gene is TRBJ2-7, the V gene TRBV2; 9 nucleotides match TRBD1. Here the CDR3 DNA reads TGTGCCAGCAGTCGAGGACAGGGGCGATCCTACGAGCAGTACTTC. Amino acid sequence: CASSRGQGRSYEQYF. Combining the CDR3 with reference TRBV2 and TRBJ2-7 gives the whole variable domain EPEVTQTPSHQVTQMGQEVILRCVPISNHLYFYWYRQILGQKVEFLVSFYNNEISEKSEIFDDQFSVERPDGSNFTLKIRSTKLEDSAMYFCASSRGQGRSYEQYFGPGTRLTVT.